This T cell receptor beta chain appears in the sequencing data of a study of technical replicates of blood from several donors (dated by TCRdb to 2015 to 2018). Library generation was performed with the immunoSEQ multiplex PCR assay. The immuneACCESS repertoire file appears here via TCRdb, limited to in-frame rearrangements. These files lack a portion of the clones; in checked studies, under half of the deficit traces to unresolved V genes, and the cause of the others is not known. The table for this sample lists 55,000 to 80,000 clones; just over 90% of them were counted only once. The biggest ten clones account for about 0.26% of the sample. Germline trimming: 2 bases from V, 10 bases from J; junction bases outside gene matches: 22. The germline V gene yields MNHNS for CDR1 and SASEGT for CDR2. The CDR3 sequence holds 20 residues, the cysteine and phenylalanine included. CDR3 DNA only is kept here, 60 bases in frame from base 1.

With respect to this clone: Its specific antigen is unknown. Per-base qualities were not stored, and no clone one base away is much larger.

Recombination connected TRBV6-1 to TRBJ1-5; TRBD1 lines up with 11 middle nucleotides. The sequenced sample was T cells isolated from PBMCs. The TCR comes from a human donor in good health. The CDR3 here reads CASSEREIGTGGNPPRPQHF. The DNA is TGTGCCAGCAGTGAACGGGAGATAGGGACAGGGGGTAACCCACCTCGACCCCAGCATTTT.